These T cell receptor beta chains were read from a single sample in a study of blood T cell repertoires in COVID-19. TCRdb's table, derived via immunoSEQ multiplex PCR, lists solely in-frame clones and lacks some. Of 150,000 to 160,000 clones listed, less than 95% are singletons. Sequencing was carried out using peripheral blood. The receptors here all came from a man aged 45-60 years with acute or convalescent COVID-19. The CDR3 runs from the conserved cysteine through the conserved F or W. The D gene is left open where the match is weak. A row's size may be missing; if present it is once, few, many or a size class.

J,D,V,size,CDR3,DNA
TRBJ2-2,TRBD2,TRBV19,.,CASSIGAPNHLAENTGELFF,TGTGCCAGTAGTATCGGCGCACCTAATCACCTAGCGGAAAACACCGGGGAGCTGTTTTTT
TRBJ1-6,TRBD1,TRBV29-1,.,CSARQGALESPLHF,TGCAGCGCGAGACAGGGGGCCCTCGAGTCACCCCTCCACTTT
TRBJ2-1,TRBD2,TRBV11-3,.,CASTPGAGTRNEQFF,TGTGCCAGCACCCCCGGGGCCGGGACTAGAAATGAGCAGTTCTTC
TRBJ1-3,.,TRBV6-6,.,CAVGRGVISGNTIYF,TGTGCCGTGGGGAGGGGGGTAATCTCTGGAAACACCATATATTTT
TRBJ2-1,.,TRBV14,.,CASRPLRDLTDEQFF,TGTGCCAGCAGACCTTTGCGGGACCTAACAGATGAGCAGTTCTTC
TRBJ1-4,.,TRBV27,few,CASSLLGGWKEKLFF,TGTGCCAGCAGTCTCCTCGGGGGATGGAAGGAAAAACTGTTTTTT
TRBJ1-6,.,TRBV7-8,few,CASSKQGSVSPLHF,TGTGCCAGCAGCAAACAGGGAAGTGTTTCACCCCTCCACTTT
TRBJ1-1,.,TRBV5-1,.,CASSASVNTEAFF,TGCGCCAGCAGCGCCTCAGTGAACACTGAAGCTTTCTTT
TRBJ2-3,.,TRBV11-2,.,CASGGAGLNTQYF,TGTGCCAGCGGGGGGGCCGGTCTCAATACGCAGTATTTT
TRBJ2-7,TRBD1,TRBV19,few,CASSKIGTGEREQYF,TGTGCCAGTAGTAAAATAGGGACAGGGGAACGGGAGCAGTACTTC
TRBJ1-5,.,TRBV7-9,.,CASSPGVRGNQPQHF,TGTGCCAGCAGCCCTGGAGTCAGGGGCAATCAGCCCCAGCATTTT
TRBJ1-1,.,TRBV5-1,once,CASSLEDTMNTEAFF,TGCGCCAGCAGCTTGGAGGACACTATGAACACTGAAGCTTTCTTT
TRBJ1-5,.,TRBV6-1,.,CASSGGRAGPDQPQHF,TGTGCCAGCAGTGGTGGAAGGGCGGGGCCCGATCAGCCCCAGCATTTT
TRBJ1-1,TRBD1,TRBV18,.,CASSPFAWTGGNTEAFF,TGTGCCAGCTCACCCTTTGCATGGACAGGGGGGAACACTGAAGCTTTCTTT
TRBJ1-1,.,TRBV19,once,CASSIGVIGTEAFF,TGTGCCAGTAGTATTGGAGTAATTGGGACTGAAGCTTTCTTT